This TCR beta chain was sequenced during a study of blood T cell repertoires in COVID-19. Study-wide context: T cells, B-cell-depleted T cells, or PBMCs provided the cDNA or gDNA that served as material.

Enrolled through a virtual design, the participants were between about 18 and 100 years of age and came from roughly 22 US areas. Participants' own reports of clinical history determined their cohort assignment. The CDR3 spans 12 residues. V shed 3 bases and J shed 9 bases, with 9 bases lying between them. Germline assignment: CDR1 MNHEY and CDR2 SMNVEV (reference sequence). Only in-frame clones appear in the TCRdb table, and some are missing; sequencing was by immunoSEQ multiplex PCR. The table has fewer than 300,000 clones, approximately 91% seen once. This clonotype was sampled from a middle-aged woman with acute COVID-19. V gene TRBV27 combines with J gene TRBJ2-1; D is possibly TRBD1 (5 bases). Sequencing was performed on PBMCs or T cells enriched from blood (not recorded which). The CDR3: CASSFIGAEQFF. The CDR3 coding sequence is TGTGCCAGCAGTTTTATAGGGGCTGAGCAGTTCTTC.